Given below is one TCR beta chain in context. The data stem from a study of CD8 T cells in Susac syndrome. On the study more broadly: When blood was drawn, the patients with Susac syndrome were therapy-naive, on corticosteroids, or on intravenous immunoglobulin alone.

With random hexamers, reverse transcription was performed on 0.5 to 1 ug of RNA. It was immunoSEQ multiplex PCR that amplified TCR beta CDR3 across 54 Vbeta and 13 Jbeta. TCRdb processed the immunoSEQ multiplex PCR reads anew with MiXCR; each CDR3 protein has one entry. The profile shows roughly 200,000 distinct CDR3 sequences, approximately 94% of them singletons. The sequenced material came from CD4+ T cells from PBMCs. This TCR came from a human donor with Susac syndrome.

DNA for the CDR3: TGTGCCAGCAGGAGGACAGCCACCGGGGAGCTGTTTTTT. Translation gives CASRRTATGELFF. The chain couples TRBV2 to TRBJ2-2, with a tentative D call TRBD1 (6 bases). The V gene lost 6 bases and the J gene lost 4 bases, with 9 bases spanning the gap. This CDR3 has 13 residues. Per germline, CDR1 SNHLY and CDR2 FYNNEI. Full variable domain (missing parts from reference TRBV2 and TRBJ2-2): EPEVTQTPSHQVTQMGQEVILRCVPISNHLYFYWYRQILGQKVEFLVSFYNNEISEKSEIFDDQFSVERPDGSNFTLKIRSTKLEDSAMYFCASRRTATGELFFGEGSRLTVL.